This is a list of T cell receptor beta chains from one sample in a study of glioma-infiltrating T cells after dendritic cell vaccination. Assay: immunoSEQ multiplex PCR; the TCRdb copy retains only in-frame clones and omits some. Of some 90,000 clones in the sample, over 75% were seen once. The material sequenced was blood, taken after dendritic cell vaccination. These receptors all stem from a human donor with glioblastoma. Both conserved end residues are part of each CDR3. Fields, in order: V gene, D gene, J gene, clone size, CDR3 DNA, CDR3 protein. A D gene is named only where the DNA matches it firmly. Only part of the rows carry a size: once, few, many, or a class if the clone is expanded.

V: TRBV2; D: NA; J: TRBJ2-2; size: NA; DNA: TGTGCCAGCATCGTGGACGGTGAGGGTAACACCGGGGAGCTGTTTTTT; CDR3: CASIVDGEGNTGELFF
V: TRBV19; D: NA; J: TRBJ2-7; size: NA; DNA: TGTGCCAGTAGTACCATCGACAGTCCCTACGAGCAGTACTTC; CDR3: CASSTIDSPYEQYF
V: TRBV5-1; D: TRBD1; J: TRBJ2-5; size: NA; DNA: TGCGCCAGCAGCTTGGGGACAGGGTCAGAGGAGACCCAGTACTTC; CDR3: CASSLGTGSEETQYF
V: TRBV7-2; D: TRBD2; J: TRBJ2-5; size: NA; DNA: TGTGCCAGCAGCTTATCCTCTAGCGGGGGCCAAGAGACCCAGTACTTC; CDR3: CASSLSSSGGQETQYF
V: TRBV7-9; D: TRBD1; J: TRBJ2-5; size: NA; DNA: TGTGCCACCCAGGGGGTTAACCAAGAGACCCAGTACTTC; CDR3: CATQGVNQETQYF
V: TRBV11-2; D: TRBD2; J: TRBJ2-1; size: NA; DNA: TGTGCCAGCAGCTTAGGGACTAGCGAAAGTGAGCAGTTCTTC; CDR3: CASSLGTSESEQFF
V: TRBV27; D: TRBD1; J: TRBJ1-5; size: few; DNA: TGTGCCAGCAGTCTACAAACAGGGGGGATTAGCAATCAGCCCCAGCATTTT; CDR3: CASSLQTGGISNQPQHF
V: TRBV7-2; D: TRBD2; J: TRBJ2-2; size: few; DNA: TGTGCCAGCAGCTTAACTAGCGGGGGTTACAACACCGGGGAGCTGTTTTTT; CDR3: CASSLTSGGYNTGELFF
V: TRBV30; D: NA; J: TRBJ1-2; size: NA; DNA: TGTGCCTGGAGTCAAGGGAGGGGAAACTATGGCTACACCTTC; CDR3: CAWSQGRGNYGYTF
V: TRBV18; D: NA; J: TRBJ1-1; size: NA; DNA: TGTGCCAGCTCCCCGATGGGGTTCGGGGTGAACACTGAAGCTTTCTTT; CDR3: CASSPMGFGVNTEAFF
V: TRBV5-3; D: NA; J: TRBJ1-2; size: NA; DNA: TGTGCCAGAAGCCCCAACAGGGAGCAAGGCTACACCTTC; CDR3: CARSPNREQGYTF
V: TRBV5-1; D: TRBD2; J: TRBJ2-1; size: NA; DNA: TGCGCCAGCAGCTTGGGGACTAGCGGGAGACAATACAATGAGCAGTTCTTC; CDR3: CASSLGTSGRQYNEQFF
V: TRBV4-1; D: NA; J: TRBJ1-1; size: NA; DNA: TGCGCCAGCAGCCAATACCCCCAAGGGAGAATTGGAGTAAACACTGAAGCTTTCTTT; CDR3: CASSQYPQGRIGVNTEAFF
V: TRBV7-9; D: NA; J: TRBJ2-7; size: NA; DNA: TGTGCCAGCAGCCAGAGGGTAGCCTACGAGCAGTACTTC; CDR3: CASSQRVAYEQYF
V: TRBV9; D: NA; J: TRBJ2-3; size: NA; DNA: TGTGCCAGCAGCGGTGGGACACCCCTTCCCGGCACAGATACGCAGTATTTT; CDR3: CASSGGTPLPGTDTQYF
V: TRBV6-5; D: TRBD2; J: TRBJ2-3; size: NA; DNA: TGTGCCAGCCGATTGAGGGACTACAACACAGATACGCAGTATTTT; CDR3: CASRLRDYNTDTQYF
V: TRBV5-4; D: NA; J: TRBJ2-7; size: NA; DNA: TGTGCCAGCAGCCGCGGGGCGGTAGCCTACGAGCAGTACTTC; CDR3: CASSRGAVAYEQYF
V: TRBV9; D: TRBD2; J: TRBJ2-3; size: NA; DNA: TGTGCCAGCAGCAGGTCCCTCAGACTAGCGGGGAGCACAGATACGCAGTATTTT; CDR3: CASSRSLRLAGSTDTQYF
V: TRBV29-1; D: TRBD1; J: TRBJ1-1; size: NA; DNA: TGCAGCGTTCAACAGGGGGGCACTGAAGCTTTCTTT; CDR3: CSVQQGGTEAFF